A selection of T cell receptor beta chains follows, all from one sample in a study of T cells in narcolepsy. Profiled with immunoSEQ multiplex PCR; TCRdb holds only in-frame clones, not every one. The data contain under 20,000 clones, 86% of them seen just once; the ten biggest clones take up approximately 0.7%. Sequencing was done on a sample of memory (CD45RA-) CD4+ T cells from blood. Source of these receptors: a human donor in good health. Each CDR3 is given with its conserved first and last residue. A row's size may be missing; if present it is once, few, many or a size class.

j_call: TRBJ2-2
clone_size: NA
v_call: TRBV11-3
cdr3_aa: CASSFGQGYTGELFF

j_call: TRBJ2-7
clone_size: NA
v_call: TRBV6-5
cdr3_aa: CASRRTGTIINEQYF

j_call: TRBJ1-1
clone_size: NA
v_call: TRBV11-2
cdr3_aa: CASSFSRGGQTEAFF

j_call: TRBJ1-3
clone_size: NA
v_call: TRBV7-9
cdr3_aa: CASSLNAGSSGNTIYF

j_call: TRBJ2-1
clone_size: NA
v_call: TRBV7-6
cdr3_aa: CASSPLSGGGYNEQFF

j_call: TRBJ2-7
clone_size: NA
v_call: TRBV7-2
cdr3_aa: CASSLTALPYEQYF

j_call: TRBJ2-1
clone_size: NA
v_call: TRBV30
cdr3_aa: CAWSQGTSGGNEQFF

j_call: TRBJ2-2
clone_size: NA
v_call: TRBV19
cdr3_aa: CASSTRLNTGELFF

j_call: TRBJ1-4
clone_size: NA
v_call: TRBV4-3
cdr3_aa: CASSPKSLTPNEKLFF

j_call: TRBJ2-3
clone_size: NA
v_call: TRBV5-1
cdr3_aa: CASSLSGRHTDTQYF

j_call: TRBJ1-3
clone_size: few
v_call: TRBV19
cdr3_aa: CAAGQGFTGNTIYF

j_call: TRBJ1-1
clone_size: once
v_call: TRBV18
cdr3_aa: CASSPRRTGMNTEAFF

j_call: TRBJ1-2
clone_size: NA
v_call: TRBV19
cdr3_aa: CASSRKGVAGYGYTF